This TCR beta chain was identified in a study of T cells after yellow fever vaccination (dated by TCRdb to the late 2010s). Regarding the study in general: The SMART-Seq v4 Ultra Low Input RNA kit was used to prepare libraries from fractions with low cell numbers. Bulk PBMC replicates and cell subsets were isolated from blood drawn at multiple timepoints before and after both primary and secondary immunization. Two healthy male donors, one aged 18 to 30 and one aged 30 to 40 years, were included in the cohort. Bulk TCR alpha and beta repertoires were sequenced longitudinally to track T-cell clones before and after primary and booster YFV17D yellow fever vaccination. General study outcomes and caveats: The secondary T-cell response was found to be weaker but faster than the primary response, with a peak reached on day 5 rather than on day 15. Because abundant contaminating clonotypes from the bulk population could be contained in FACS-sorted repertoires, computational filtering was required. A small fraction of clonotypes showed up in both the CD4 and CD8 compartments, probably as a result of convergent recombination. Only a couple of donors were included in the study, so the extent to which the findings can be generalized is limited. Most clones expanded after primary vaccination were re-detected after the booster (almost 98% of CD4 and around nine tenths of CD8), suggesting broad memory maintenance.

The treatment or condition label here, explained by the study, means: live attenuated yellow fever vaccine strain. PBMCs were isolated from peripheral blood using a standard Ficoll-Paque protocol. Dynabeads CD4 and CD8 positive selection kits were used to isolate CD4 and CD8 T-cell fractions. TriZol was used to extract RNA from bulk PBMCs, CD4 and CD8 fractions, and dextramer-positive and dextramer-negative fractions. TCR cDNA was synthesized by 5'RACE template switching, which introduced a universal primer site and unique molecular identifiers. Priming for cDNA synthesis came from both the TCR alpha and TCR beta constant segments. Libraries were amplified in two PCR steps, with sample barcodes and sequencing adapters added in the second step. Sequencing of libraries was performed on Illumina HiSeq 2500 (2x100 bp) or NovaSeq (2x150 bp). For the original study's pipeline: Demultiplexing of reads and collapsing into UMI consensus sequences were performed with MIGEC, and V(D)J alignment was carried out with MiXCR. Using edgeR on replicate PBMC samples, clonotypes were called vaccine-responding if FDR was below 0.01 and the log2 fold change was above 5 up to day 15. Bulk clonotypes were assigned CD4 or CD8 identity according to which sequenced CD4 or CD8 repertoire held them at higher abundance. TCRdb trimmed the raw reads at Q25, called clones with MiXCR and kept productive beta chains. One record per CDR3 amino acid sequence lists the most common genes and DNA. The V and J calls, along with clone size, are taken from TCRdb and not from the paper's own processing. The sample contains about 75,000 distinct CDR3 sequences, more than 5.5% of them found a single time. The ten largest make up 25% to 35% of the sample.

This clonotype was detected many times. The specificity of this receptor is unknown. Base qualities were left out, and no much larger clone turns up one base away. Spanning cysteine to phenylalanine, the CDR3 consists of 14 amino acids. Of the read, only the CDR3 DNA is kept; its 42 bases are in frame from base 1. V loses 2 bases of germline sequence and J loses 1 base, and the interval between the two ends is 5 bases. The sequence links TRBV12-3 or TRBV12-4 to TRBJ2-2; no confident D gene assignment can be made. Sequences were derived from CD8+ T cells sorted from PBMCs, sampled 10 days after the first yellow fever vaccination. The sequence was collected from a man between 18 and 29 years old who received the YFV17D yellow fever vaccine. The DNA is TGTGCCAGCAGTTTATGGGAGAACACCGGGGAGCTGTTTTTT. It translates to CASSLWENTGELFF.